A selection of T cell receptor beta chains follows, all from one sample in a study of CXCR3-negative and CXCR3-positive naive CD8 T cells. TCRdb re-called the 5' RACE reads and shows each CDR3 protein once, DNA omitted. This sample's clone table lists 100,000 to 150,000 distinct CDR3 sequences. The sequencing input was naive CXCR3- CD8+ T cells from blood. The receptors were gathered from a human donor in good health. Some clones in this sample may be carry-over from other donors' samples. Both conserved end residues are part of each CDR3.

v_gene: TRBV15; len: 14; j_gene: TRBJ2-5; CDR3aa: CATSRDRVGETQYF
v_gene: TRBV6-4; len: 17; j_gene: TRBJ2-1; CDR3aa: CASSDSTSGGPHNEQFF
v_gene: TRBV29-1; len: 14; j_gene: TRBJ2-7; CDR3aa: CSVVKETELYEQYF
v_gene: TRBV6-2/TRBV6-3; len: 17; j_gene: TRBJ2-3; CDR3aa: CASSSLSLAGVSDTQYF
v_gene: TRBV12-3/TRBV12-4; len: 14; j_gene: TRBJ2-3; CDR3aa: CASSLGPSTDTQYF
v_gene: TRBV9; len: 15; j_gene: TRBJ1-1; CDR3aa: CASSPLGAQGHEAFF
v_gene: TRBV11-2; len: 15; j_gene: TRBJ2-4; CDR3aa: CASSLGDRPKNIQYF
v_gene: TRBV24-1; len: 18; j_gene: TRBJ2-1; CDR3aa: CATARPGGLAGSSGEQFF
v_gene: TRBV29-1; len: 15; j_gene: TRBJ2-3; CDR3aa: CSVDNQAFGPDTQYF
v_gene: TRBV29-1; len: 14; j_gene: TRBJ2-5; CDR3aa: CSVEPSGSLETQYF